Reported below is one T cell receptor beta chain. Its antigen is not identified. A much larger clone differs by one base, so this may be a read error. Thyroid surgery was preceded by no treatment in any patient. This sample is drawn from a study of metastatic and nonmetastatic thyroid tumors. Looking at the study overall: Malignant and benign thyroid patients had repertoires compared in peripheral blood and tumor or nodule tissue. Broader study findings: Reportedly, malignant thyroid tumors had significantly higher TCR beta diversity than benign nodules, in blood and tumor.

Trimming took off 4 bases at V and 4 bases at J, with 23 bases between the two ends. The CDR3 totals 17 residues. Germline lookup yields CDR1 LGHNA and CDR2 YNFKEQ. In the original workflow: Researchers built a distant-metastasis classifier for papillary thyroid cancer that drew on CDR3 differences across clinicopathological groups. Using MiXCR, TCRdb re-called clones from the PCR reads. V and J calls and clone size were set by TCRdb, not the authors. The table shows roughly 30,000 clones, with 17% occurring only once. Sequencing used blood. The receptor was derived from a female donor with papillary thyroid cancer or a benign thyroid nodule (not recorded which). Some clones in this sample may be carry-over from other donors' samples. The chain carries TRBV4-2 and TRBJ2-7; tentative D call: TRBD1 (7 bases). The CDR3 region is CASSRSGGAVTSYEQYF. In DNA form, the CDR3 reads TGTGCCAGCAGCCGGTCAGGGGGTGCCGTGACTAGTTACGAGCAGTACTTC.